One T cell receptor beta chain is described in this entry. The antigen is unknown. Profiled with immunoSEQ multiplex PCR; TCRdb holds only in-frame clones, not every one. The sample yields about 710,000 clones, 73% seen once. The sample originates from a study of shared clonotypes between healthy human individuals. Study-level results: Rarefaction exposed incomplete sorted-subset sequencing despite large depth.

Every donor, a Caucasian adult, lived in Nashville, Tennessee. This CDR3 is 16 amino acids long. The ends were cut back, 5 bases at V and 4 bases at J, with 17 bases in the middle. CDR1 is MDHEN, CDR2 SYDVKM, per germline. Sequenced input: memory CD4+ T cells sorted from blood. Subset noted: CD45RA-negative fraction. The rearrangement joins TRBV28 to TRBJ2-2; possibly TRBD2 for D (5 bases). The TCR sequence derives from a woman in her 30s in good health. CDR3 loop: CASSIGLGVLTGELFF. The DNA of the CDR3 is TGTGCCAGCAGTATTGGACTTGGGGTACTCACCGGGGAGCTGTTTTTT.